This record covers a single T cell receptor (beta chain). Its specificity is not known. The sample originates from a study of response to subunit inactivated influenza vaccine. The CDR3 extends over 16 amino acids. The V gene lost 4 bases and the J gene lost 5 bases, with 18 bases spanning the gap. From germline, CDR1 is MNHEY and CDR2 SVGEGT. Study-wide findings and caveats: The authors suggested that few new T cells are recruited per seasonal influenza vaccination.

TCRdb recomputed calls from the RT-PCR reads with MiXCR, one row per CDR3 protein. The sample consists of approximately 730,000 distinct CDR3 sequences, approximately 13% of them appearing once. The receptor comes from a man aged 45-60 years who received an inactivated influenza vaccine. This chain links TRBV6-2 or TRBV6-3 with TRBJ2-1; D uncertain. The sample consisted of PBMCs from blood, taken approximately 15 days before vaccination. The CDR3 loop reads CASSSPSWVSNNEQFF. Here the CDR3 DNA reads TGTGCCAGCAGTTCCCCCTCTTGGGTATCGAACAATGAGCAGTTCTTC.